This TCR beta chain emerged from a study of control samples from healthy donors and cancer patients. CDR3 length equals 12 residues. V was shortened by 3 bases and J by 8 bases, with 5 bases between the two germline ends. This table comes from immunoSEQ multiplex PCR, and its TCRdb copy is limited to in-frame clones, with some not included. The profile covers 110,000 to 150,000 clones, with 89% appearing a single time and around 4.6% taken by the ten largest. This clone showed up just once. The origin of this receptor is a man between 25 and 39 years old in good health. The rearrangement joins TRBV12-3 or TRBV12-4 to TRBJ1-6; D call uncertain. The specimen sequenced was blood. The CDR3 spells CASSFADSPLHF. The DNA for the CDR3 is TGTGCCAGCAGTTTCGCAGATTCACCCCTCCACTTT.